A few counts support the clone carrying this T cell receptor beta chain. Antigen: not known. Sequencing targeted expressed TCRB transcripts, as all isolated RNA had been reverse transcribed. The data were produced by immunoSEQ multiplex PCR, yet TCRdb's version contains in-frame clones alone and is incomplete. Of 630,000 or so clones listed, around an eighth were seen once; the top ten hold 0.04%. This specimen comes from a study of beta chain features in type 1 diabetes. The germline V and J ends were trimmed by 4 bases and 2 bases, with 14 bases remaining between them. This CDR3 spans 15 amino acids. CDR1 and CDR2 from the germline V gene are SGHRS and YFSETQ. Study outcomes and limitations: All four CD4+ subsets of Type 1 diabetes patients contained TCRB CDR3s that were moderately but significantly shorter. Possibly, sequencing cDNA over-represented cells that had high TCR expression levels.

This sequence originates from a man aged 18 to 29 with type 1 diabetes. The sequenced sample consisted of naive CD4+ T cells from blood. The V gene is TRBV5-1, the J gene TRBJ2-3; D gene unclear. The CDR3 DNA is TGCGCCAGCAGCCGGTCAGCTCCTCCCACAGATACGCAGTATTTT. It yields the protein CASSRSAPPTDTQYF.